The 27 T cell receptor beta chains below all came from one sample that was sequenced in a study of blood T cell repertoires in COVID-19. TCRdb keeps only in-frame clones here, not all; method: immunoSEQ multiplex PCR. The sample carries 150,000 to 200,000 clones, about four fifths recorded once. Sequencing was done on a sample of peripheral blood. The receptors were sampled from a man between 70 and 80 years old with active or convalescent COVID-19.

The rearrangement uses TRBV5-1 and TRBJ2-5; D unresolved. The germline V and J ends were trimmed by 0 bases and 2 bases, with 5 bases remaining between them. The CDR3 covers 13 residues. The germline CDR1 and CDR2 sequences are SGHRS and YFSETQ. The CDR3 is CASSLVTQETQYF. CDR3 nucleotide sequence: TGCGCCAGCAGCTTGGTTACACAAGAGACCCAGTACTTC.

The rearrangement joins TRBV7-2 to TRBJ1-2, with 8 bases that match TRBD1. V was pared by 5 bases and J by 8 bases, with 13 bases of the junction left unmatched. From germline, CDR1 is SGHTA and CDR2 FQGNSA. The CDR3 loop spans 15 amino acids. CDR3 in DNA: TGTGCCAGCAGCGGTCTAGGACAGGGATTACGGGGCTACACCTTC. The encoded protein is CASSGLGQGLRGYTF.

This chain connects TRBV5-5 to TRBJ2-7, with 9 bases matching TRBD1. Germline V gene data show CDR1 as SGHKS and CDR2 as YYEKEE (reference sequence). The V segment lost 3 bases and the J segment 4 bases; nucleotides outside the gene matches: 5. The CDR3 covers 14 residues. The CDR3 bases are TGTGCCAGCAGCTCTCCGGGACAGGGTTACGAGCAGTACTTC. Amino acids: CASSSPGQGYEQYF.

The V gene is TRBV5-1, the J gene TRBJ1-2; a possible D gene is TRBD1 (6 bases). CDR3 length equals 14 residues. The V and J ends lost 4 bases and 6 bases respectively, with 16 bases between them. The germline V gene has CDR1 SGHRS and CDR2 YFSETQ. The CDR3, as DNA: TGCGCCAGCAGCCTACAGGGAGATCAAGATGGCTACACCTTC. Protein sequence: CASSLQGDQDGYTF. The variable domain in full, with the rest retrieved from reference TRBV5-1 and TRBJ1-2, is KAGVTQTPRYLIKTRGQQVTLSCSPISGHRSVSWYQQTPGQGLQFLFEYFSETQRNKGNFPGRFSGRQFSNSRSEMNVSTLELGDSALYLCASSLQGDQDGYTFGSGTRLTVV.

Of note for this clone: The same CDR3 can be traced to other DNA sequences in this sample. V is TRBV2 and J is TRBJ2-7, with TRBD1 matching 8 bases. The length of the CDR3 is 12 residues. The germline CDR1 and CDR2 sequences are SNHLY and FYNNEI. V shed 6 bases, J shed 3 bases, and the junction held 1 base outside the gene matches. CDR3 sequence reads: CASRDRGYEQYF. The CDR3 DNA sequence: TGTGCCAGCAGAGACAGGGGCTACGAGCAGTACTTC.

J is TRBJ1-1 and V is TRBV30, with TRBD1 matching over 8 bases. V dropped 3 bases and J dropped 0; count of bases not matched to a gene: 0. Germline V gives CDR1 GTSNPN, CDR2 SVGIG (reference sequence). The CDR3 sequence is 13 residues long. The CDR3 nucleotides read TGTGCCTGGAGGACAGGGGTGAACACTGAAGCTTTCTTT. The encoded protein is CAWRTGVNTEAFF.

The chain employs TRBV5-8 and TRBJ2-1; 10 positions match TRBD2. The CDR3 is 15 amino acids. V lost 0 bases and J lost 7; bases outside the gene matches: 4. Germline V gene sequence: CDR1 SGHTS, CDR2 YDEGEE. The CDR3 sequence: CASSLGEREGNEQFF. The CDR3 nucleotides read TGTGCCAGCAGCTTGGGGGAGCGGGAGGGTAATGAGCAGTTCTTC.

This rearrangement joins TRBV5-3 to TRBJ1-5; no clear D gene. TRBV5-3 is an ORF for which the function is uncertain. V was trimmed by 5 bases and J by 7 bases, leaving 13 bases between them. The CDR3 totals 13 residues. The CDR3 DNA is TGTGCCAGAAGAAGGTCACCGGGACAGCCCCAGCATTTT. Its translation: CARRRSPGQPQHF.

The rearrangement joins TRBV27 to TRBJ2-1; 7 bases fit TRBD2. CDR3 length equals 15 residues. Germline lookup yields CDR1 MNHEY and CDR2 SMNVEV (reference sequence). V lost 1 base to trimming and J lost 7 bases; unmatched junction nucleotides: 7. CDR3 in amino acids: CASSLLRELWNEQFF. Here the CDR3 DNA reads TGTGCCAGCAGTTTATTGCGGGAGTTGTGGAATGAGCAGTTCTTC.

The CDR3 spells CATLTGGAGAGYTF. The CDR3 DNA is TGTGCCACCCTTACCGGTGGGGCAGGGGCCGGCTACACCTTC. The chain employs TRBV28 and TRBJ1-2, with a weak D call TRBD1 (6 bases). The CDR3 covers 14 residues. V lost 10 bases, J lost 8 bases, and 23 bases lay in between. CDR1 and CDR2 (germline): MDHEN, SYDVKM.

This clone was observed a handful of times. V and J are TRBV20-1 and TRBJ1-5, with D unresolved. Trimming shortened V by 3 bases and J by 2 bases, and 11 bases separated the two germline ends. This CDR3 contains 14 residues. Germline CDR1 is DFQATT and CDR2 is SNEGSKA (reference sequence). The CDR3, as DNA: TGCAGTGCTAGTGGGATCGGGGGCAATCAGCCCCAGCATTTT. Residues: CSASGIGGNQPQHF.

J is TRBJ2-3 and V is TRBV9; perhaps TRBD1 as D (6 bases). Germline assignment: CDR1 SGDLS and CDR2 YYNGEE. V was pared by 7 bases and J by 0 bases, with 15 bases between. The CDR3 sequence is 15 residues long. The CDR3 DNA sequence: TGTGCCAGCCAAGACAGGTTAGTTAGCACAGATACGCAGTATTTT. Protein sequence: CASQDRLVSTDTQYF. The whole variable domain, filled in from reference TRBV9 and TRBJ2-3, reads DSGVTQTPKHLITATGQRVTLRCSPRSGDLSVYWYQQSLDQGLQFLIQYYNGEERAKGNILERFSAQQFPDLHSELNLSSLELGDSALYFCASQDRLVSTDTQYFGPGTRLTVL.

The chain combines TRBV28 with TRBJ1-2; TRBD1 aligns across 7 bases. From germline, CDR1 is MDHEN and CDR2 SYDVKM. V dropped 4 bases and J dropped 8; count of bases not matched to a gene: 16. This CDR3 spans 16 amino acids. Here the CDR3 DNA reads TGTGCCAGCAGTTCCACCGGGACAGCTTATAGTAAAGGCTACACCTTC. Translation: CASSSTGTAYSKGYTF.

The CDR3 DNA sequence: TGCGCCAGCAGTCCTGATAGGGACAGGGATGCCTATGGCTACACCTTC. Amino acid sequence: CASSPDRDRDAYGYTF. The rearrangement joins TRBV23-1 to TRBJ1-2; TRBD1 agrees at 9 bases. TRBV23-1 is classed as an ORF, of uncertain function. This CDR3 region has 16 residues. The junction had 10 bases not matched to a gene; V was cut back by 4 bases and J by 4 bases.

This chain connects TRBV6-2 or TRBV6-3 to TRBJ1-1, with D perhaps TRBD1 (5 bases). The CDR3 sequence is 15 residues long. The V and J ends lost 2 bases and 4 bases respectively, with 14 bases between them. Germline V gene data show CDR1 as MNHEY and CDR2 as SVGEGT. The CDR3 region has the DNA TGTGCCAGCAGTTACCGGGGGGTATGGACCACTGAAGCTTTCTTT. Residues: CASSYRGVWTTEAFF.

The chain has TRBV6-5 and TRBJ1-3; D is unclear. Germline V CDR1 and CDR2: MNHEY, SVGAGI. V was cut by 2 bases and J by 3 bases, with 8 bases left in between. This CDR3 comprises 14 residues. CDR3 coding DNA: TGTGCCAGCAGTTACGAGAGGGTTGGAAACACCATATATTTT. The encoded protein is CASSYERVGNTIYF.

The chain has TRBV18 and TRBJ1-1; a possible D gene is TRBD1 (5 bases). The length of the CDR3 is 18 residues. Germline V lookup: CDR1 KGHSH, CDR2 LQKENI. The V end was cut by 2 bases, the J end by 4 bases, with 23 bases between. This CDR3 reads CASSPGYRYFQGFTEAFF. For the CDR3, the DNA is TGTGCCAGCTCACCAGGATATCGGTATTTTCAGGGATTCACTGAAGCTTTCTTT.

J is TRBJ2-2 and V is TRBV7-2; TRBD2 agrees at 16 bases. The trim removed 5 bases at V and 6 bases at J, leaving 6 bases unmatched. CDR1 SGHTA and CDR2 FQGNSA come from the germline V gene. CDR3 size: 17 residues. CDR3 sequence: CASSESGTSGRAGELFF. In nucleotides, the CDR3 is TGTGCCAGCAGCGAATCCGGGACTAGCGGGAGGGCCGGGGAGCTGTTTTTT.

Notes on this clone: One end of the junction does not line up with germline, which may come from a read error. V and J are TRBV6-2 or TRBV6-3 and TRBJ2-2; 7 nucleotides agree with TRBD2. CDR3 length: 13 amino acids. CDR1 and CDR2 from the germline V gene are MNHEY and SVGEGT. The CDR3 sequence is CASSYGGGREMFF. The CDR3 DNA is TGTGCCAGCAGTTACGGGGGGGGACGGGAGATGTTTTTT.

The chain combines TRBV11-2 with TRBJ1-4; D ambiguous. Trimming removed 0 bases from V and 10 bases from J, with 6 bases in between. The CDR3 totals 12 residues. Per the germline V gene, CDR1 is SGHAT and CDR2 is FQNNGV. CDR3 sequence reads: CASSLDLRKLFF. The CDR3 DNA reads as TGTGCCAGCAGCTTAGATCTCCGAAAACTGTTTTTT.

This chain joins TRBV7-2 and TRBJ2-7; TRBD2 is a possible D gene (5 bases). The CDR3 sequence is 16 residues long. Germline V gene sequence: CDR1 SGHTA, CDR2 FQGNSA. V was cut by 1 base and J by 0 bases, with 13 bases left in between. CDR3 DNA: TGTGCCAGCAGCTTAGTCGGTAGCGAGAGCTCCTACGAGCAGTACTTC. The encoded protein is CASSLVGSESSYEQYF.

This clone has only one observation. The chain has TRBV30 and TRBJ2-7; TRBD1 is a possible D gene (5 bases). Trimming pared 3 bases from V and 0 bases from J, leaving 15 bases between. Germline lookup yields CDR1 GTSNPN and CDR2 SVGIG (reference sequence). This CDR3 region has 15 residues. CDR3 DNA sequence: TGTGCCTGGAGCGATGGACACTTGAGCTCCTACGAGCAGTACTTC. Translating it yields CAWSDGHLSSYEQYF.

This clone was recorded once. This chain links TRBV7-9 with TRBJ2-2; 7 positions match TRBD2. CDR1 is SEHNR and CDR2 is FQNEAQ in the germline V gene (reference sequence). The V gene end was trimmed by 5 bases and the J gene end by 5 bases; junction bases not matched to a gene: 11. The CDR3 has 16 amino acids. CDR3: CASSRLAGEGTGELFF. The CDR3 DNA reads TGTGCCAGCAGCCGCCTGGCGGGAGAGGGGACCGGGGAGCTGTTTTTT.

The chain carries TRBV9 and TRBJ2-1, with D possibly being TRBD2 (6 bases). Germline V gene lookup returns CDR1 SGDLS and CDR2 YYNGEE. CDR3 length equals 13 residues. With 2 bases removed from V and 8 bases from J, the gap between germline ends came to 11 bases. The CDR3 spells CASSVSSVHEQFF. The CDR3 DNA follows: TGTGCCAGCAGCGTTTCTAGCGTCCATGAGCAGTTCTTC.

The CDR3 bases are TGCGCCAGCAGCGAGACGAGTCCGGAGGAGACCCAGTACTTC. It specifies CASSETSPEETQYF. The rearrangement joins TRBV5-1 to TRBJ2-5, with unresolved D. Trimming stripped 4 bases from V and 5 bases from J, with 15 bases between. Germline V gene lookup returns CDR1 SGHRS and CDR2 YFSETQ. The CDR3 loop spans 14 amino acids.

The chain joins TRBV30 to TRBJ1-5; D unresolved. CDR3 length equals 13 residues. Looked up from germline, CDR1 is GTSNPN and CDR2 is SVGIG (reference sequence). V was clipped by 2 bases and J by 6 bases, with 11 bases between them. The CDR3 spells CAWSREAGQPQHF. Here the CDR3 DNA reads TGTGCCTGGAGTCGGGAGGCCGGTCAGCCCCAGCATTTT.

The rearrangement joins TRBV5-1 to TRBJ2-5; D is possibly TRBD1 (5 bases). The length of the CDR3 is 15 residues. The germline gives CDR1 SGHRS, CDR2 YFSETQ. V lost 3 bases, J lost 1 base, and 13 bases lay in between. The CDR3 region is CASSSGAAFQETQYF. CDR3 DNA: TGCGCCAGCAGCTCTGGGGCAGCCTTCCAAGAGACCCAGTACTTC.